The rows below give T cell receptor beta chains drawn from one sample of a study of T cell repertoires in cytomegalovirus infection. TCRdb ran MiXCR on the reads and lists one entry per CDR3 protein. The repertoire includes about 570,000 distinct CDR3 sequences, over 35% of them detected once, and about 48% sits in the top ten. No cognate antigen is known for these TCRs. The specimen comprised cultured PBMCs, sampled from culture after CMV antigen stimulation. All receptors come from a human donor in good health (CMV status not recorded). Some clones in this sample may be carry-over from other donors' samples. CDR3s include the opening cysteine and the closing phenylalanine or tryptophan. A D gene is named only where the DNA matches it firmly. Clone size, where shown, is once, few, many, or a class for clones that have expanded.

d_call: TRBD2
clone_size: -
v_call: TRBV4-3
j_call: TRBJ2-3
cdr3_aa: CASSQTSGASTDTQYF
cdr3_nt: TGCGCCAGCAGCCAGACTAGCGGAGCTAGCACAGATACGCAGTATTTT

d_call: -
clone_size: -
v_call: TRBV20-1
j_call: TRBJ2-1
cdr3_aa: CSARDPLATYNEQFF
cdr3_nt: TGCAGTGCTAGAGACCCTCTAGCGACATACAATGAGCAGTTCTTC

d_call: -
clone_size: -
v_call: TRBV7-2
j_call: TRBJ1-1
cdr3_aa: CASSLPILNTEAFF
cdr3_nt: TGTGCCAGCAGCTTACCGATATTGAACACTGAAGCTTTCTTT

d_call: -
clone_size: -
v_call: TRBV5-1
j_call: TRBJ2-3
cdr3_aa: CASSTRVGADTQYF
cdr3_nt: TGCGCCAGCAGCACCCGGGTGGGAGCAGATACGCAGTATTTT

d_call: TRBD2
clone_size: -
v_call: TRBV5-6
j_call: TRBJ2-5
cdr3_aa: CASSLVTSGGETQYF
cdr3_nt: TGTGCCAGCAGCTTGGTGACTAGCGGGGGGGAGACCCAGTACTTC

d_call: -
clone_size: -
v_call: TRBV4-3
j_call: TRBJ1-1
cdr3_aa: CASSQGDMNTEAFF
cdr3_nt: TGCGCCAGCAGCCAAGGAGATATGAACACTGAAGCTTTCTTT

d_call: -
clone_size: few
v_call: TRBV7-9
j_call: TRBJ1-1
cdr3_aa: CASSPGRNTPEAFF
cdr3_nt: TGTGCCAGCAGCCCGGGACGGAACACACCGGAAGCTTTCTTT

d_call: TRBD2
clone_size: many
v_call: TRBV6-2/TRBV6-3
j_call: TRBJ2-1
cdr3_aa: CASSYVLGTSGNNEQFF
cdr3_nt: TGTGCCAGCAGTTACGTTCTTGGGACTAGCGGCAACAATGAGCAGTTCTTC

d_call: -
clone_size: -
v_call: TRBV5-4
j_call: TRBJ2-3
cdr3_aa: CASSLSDFRTDTQYF
cdr3_nt: TGTGCCAGCAGCTTGAGCGACTTCCGCACAGATACGCAGTATTTT

d_call: TRBD1
clone_size: -
v_call: TRBV27
j_call: TRBJ2-3
cdr3_aa: CASRRQGGTDTQYF
cdr3_nt: TGTGCCAGCAGGCGACAGGGGGGTACAGATACGCAGTATTTT

d_call: -
clone_size: few
v_call: TRBV12-3/TRBV12-4
j_call: TRBJ1-2
cdr3_aa: CASWASTNYGYTF
cdr3_nt: TGTGCCAGCTGGGCCTCCACTAACTATGGCTACACCTTC

d_call: TRBD1
clone_size: -
v_call: TRBV6-1
j_call: TRBJ1-5
cdr3_aa: CASSYRGNGNQPQHF
cdr3_nt: TGTGCCAGCAGTTACAGGGGTAACGGCAATCAGCCCCAGCATTTT

d_call: -
clone_size: -
v_call: TRBV2
j_call: TRBJ2-1
cdr3_aa: CASPLQEKQFF
cdr3_nt: TGTGCCAGCCCCTTACAGGAAAAGCAGTTCTTC

d_call: -
clone_size: many
v_call: TRBV7-2
j_call: TRBJ1-5
cdr3_aa: CASSFQTNQPQHF
cdr3_nt: TGTGCCAGCAGCTTTCAGACCAATCAGCCCCAGCATTTT

d_call: TRBD1
clone_size: -
v_call: TRBV28
j_call: TRBJ1-2
cdr3_aa: CASSLSGGFYGYTF
cdr3_nt: TGTGCCAGCAGTTTATCAGGGGGGTTCTATGGCTACACCTTC

d_call: -
clone_size: many
v_call: TRBV7-2
j_call: TRBJ1-3
cdr3_aa: CASSGQRGNTIYF
cdr3_nt: TGTGCCAGCAGCGGACAGCGGGGAAACACCATATATTTT

d_call: -
clone_size: few
v_call: TRBV7-2
j_call: TRBJ1-6
cdr3_aa: CASRAPASPLHF
cdr3_nt: TGTGCCAGCCGCGCCCCGGCCTCACCCCTCCACTTT

d_call: -
clone_size: -
v_call: TRBV7-9
j_call: TRBJ1-2
cdr3_aa: CASSLHGTMGGYTF
cdr3_nt: TGTGCCAGCAGCTTACATGGAACGATGGGCGGCTACACCTTC

d_call: -
clone_size: -
v_call: TRBV7-6
j_call: TRBJ2-7
cdr3_aa: CASSFGDWAPYEQYF
cdr3_nt: TGTGCCAGCAGCTTCGGGGATTGGGCCCCCTACGAGCAGTACTTC

d_call: TRBD1
clone_size: few
v_call: TRBV11-2
j_call: TRBJ1-5
cdr3_aa: CASSGQQGESNQPQHF
cdr3_nt: TGTGCCAGCAGCGGCCAACAGGGGGAAAGCAATCAGCCCCAGCATTTT

d_call: -
clone_size: few
v_call: TRBV5-4
j_call: TRBJ1-2
cdr3_aa: CASSPSPDGDYGYTF
cdr3_nt: TGTGCCAGCAGCCCGAGCCCGGACGGAGACTATGGCTACACCTTC

d_call: -
clone_size: few
v_call: TRBV7-2
j_call: TRBJ2-1
cdr3_aa: CASSTWNEQFF
cdr3_nt: TGTGCCAGCAGCACCTGGAATGAGCAGTTCTTC

d_call: -
clone_size: few
v_call: TRBV12-3/TRBV12-4
j_call: TRBJ2-7
cdr3_aa: CASSLFEGTTYEQYF
cdr3_nt: TGTGCCAGCAGTTTATTTGAGGGCACGACCTACGAGCAGTACTTC

d_call: -
clone_size: few
v_call: TRBV7-9
j_call: TRBJ2-1
cdr3_aa: CASSHRDMYNEQFF
cdr3_nt: TGTGCCAGCAGCCACCGAGACATGTACAATGAGCAGTTCTTC